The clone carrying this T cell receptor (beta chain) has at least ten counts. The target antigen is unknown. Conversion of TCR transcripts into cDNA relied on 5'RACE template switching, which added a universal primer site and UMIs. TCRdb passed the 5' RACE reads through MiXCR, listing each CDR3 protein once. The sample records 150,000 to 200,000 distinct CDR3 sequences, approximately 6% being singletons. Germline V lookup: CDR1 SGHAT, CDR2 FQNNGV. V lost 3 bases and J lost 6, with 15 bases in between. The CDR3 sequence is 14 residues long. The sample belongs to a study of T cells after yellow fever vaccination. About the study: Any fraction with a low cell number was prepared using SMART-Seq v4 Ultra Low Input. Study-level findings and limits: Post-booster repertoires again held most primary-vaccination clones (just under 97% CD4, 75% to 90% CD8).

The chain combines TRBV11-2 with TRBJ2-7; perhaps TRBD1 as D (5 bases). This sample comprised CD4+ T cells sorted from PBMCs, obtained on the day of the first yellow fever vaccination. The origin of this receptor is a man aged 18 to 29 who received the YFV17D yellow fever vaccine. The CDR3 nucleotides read TGTGCCAGCAGCTTGGGGCAGGTTAGAGGCGAGCAGTACTTC. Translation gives CASSLGQVRGEQYF. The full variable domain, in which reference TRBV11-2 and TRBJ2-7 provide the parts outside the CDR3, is EAGVAQSPRYKIIEKRQSVAFWCNPISGHATLYWYQQILGQGPKLLIQFQNNGVVDDSQLPKDRFSAERLKGVDSTLKIQPAKLEDSAVYLCASSLGQVRGEQYFGPGTRLTVT.